Sequencing of this TCR beta chain was carried out in a study of blood T cell repertoires in COVID-19. About the study: Researchers got acute and convalescent COVID-19 samples from the United States, Italy and Spain. The analysed material was cDNA or gDNA that came from T cells, B-cell-depleted T cells, or PBMCs.

This clone was picked up a small number of times. Per the original methods: Amplifying reference gene primers gave estimates of nucleated cell counts. The assay was immunoSEQ multiplex PCR, and TCRdb's table has in-frame clones only and misses some. Clone size and the V and J calls come from that table; the DNA yielded D and trimming. The sample carries more than 300,000 clones, about four fifths recorded once. The CDR3 is 15 amino acids. Trimming left V 8 bases short and J 5 bases short, with 21 bases between. The receptor was isolated from a woman aged 45-60 years with acute or convalescent COVID-19. The chain has TRBV23-1 and TRBJ2-5; TRBD1 is a possible D gene (5 bases). TRBV23-1 is treated as an ORF (open reading frame) with a function not yet certain. Sequencing was carried out using peripheral blood. The CDR3 protein is CASRPRQHLGETQYF. The CDR3 bases are TGCGCCAGCCGTCCTCGACAGCATTTGGGCGAGACCCAGTACTTC.